This T cell receptor beta chain is from a study of shared clonotypes between healthy human individuals. Study-level results: The authors sampled blood alone, and tissue repertoires likely differ. An anticipated effect of sequencing depth on clonotype sharing among donors was recognized. Clonotypes which were not shared had lower generation probabilities than clonotypes that all four donors shared. A generally larger estimated richness was seen in naive subsets than in memory subsets.

Looked up from germline, CDR1 is SGHRS and CDR2 is YFSETQ. Trimming shortened V by 0 bases and J by 7 bases, and 10 bases separated the two germline ends. This CDR3 spans 13 amino acids. A note on this clone: Its antigen is undetermined.

Clones were sequenced by immunoSEQ multiplex PCR, and TCRdb holds only the in-frame ones, with some missing. This sample has about 2.4 million clones, with approximately 92% found just once. The sequencing input was naive CD4+ T cells sorted from blood. Subset given: CD45RA+ positively selected. The source is a man aged 18 to 29 in good health. V is TRBV5-1 and J is TRBJ1-1; the D is unclear. In DNA, the CDR3 is TGCGCCAGCAGCTTGGTAGGTCAGTATGAAGCTTTCTTT. It is translated as CASSLVGQYEAFF.